This T cell receptor (beta chain) was recorded in a study of monozygotic twins with inflammatory bowel disease. Eight distinct reactions (per sample) were used to make the cDNA. TCRdb reprocessed the 5' RACE reads and reports one entry per CDR3 protein, with no DNA. The sample includes more than 300,000 distinct CDR3 sequences. Note on this clonotype: What it binds is unknown.

CDR3 length equals 15 residues. Germline V CDR1 and CDR2: SGHTA, FQGNSA. Whole-study findings and limits: Heterogeneous immunosuppressive treatment regimens may have introduced variability into patient repertoires.

This TCR derives from a human donor with ulcerative colitis or Crohn's disease, or a healthy co-twin of an affected twin (not recorded which). The V call is TRBV7-2, the J call TRBJ2-7; TCRdb's assignment of TRBD1 cannot be checked, as there is no DNA. Input material: blood. The CDR3 protein is CASRRTGFVVDEQYF. Variable domain in full (rest from reference TRBV7-2 and TRBJ2-7): GAGVSQSPSNKVTEKGKDVELRCDPISGHTALYWYRQSLGQGLEFLIYFQGNSAPDKSGLPSDRFSAERTGGSVSTLTIQRTQQEDSAVYLCASRRTGFVVDEQYFGPGTRLTVT.